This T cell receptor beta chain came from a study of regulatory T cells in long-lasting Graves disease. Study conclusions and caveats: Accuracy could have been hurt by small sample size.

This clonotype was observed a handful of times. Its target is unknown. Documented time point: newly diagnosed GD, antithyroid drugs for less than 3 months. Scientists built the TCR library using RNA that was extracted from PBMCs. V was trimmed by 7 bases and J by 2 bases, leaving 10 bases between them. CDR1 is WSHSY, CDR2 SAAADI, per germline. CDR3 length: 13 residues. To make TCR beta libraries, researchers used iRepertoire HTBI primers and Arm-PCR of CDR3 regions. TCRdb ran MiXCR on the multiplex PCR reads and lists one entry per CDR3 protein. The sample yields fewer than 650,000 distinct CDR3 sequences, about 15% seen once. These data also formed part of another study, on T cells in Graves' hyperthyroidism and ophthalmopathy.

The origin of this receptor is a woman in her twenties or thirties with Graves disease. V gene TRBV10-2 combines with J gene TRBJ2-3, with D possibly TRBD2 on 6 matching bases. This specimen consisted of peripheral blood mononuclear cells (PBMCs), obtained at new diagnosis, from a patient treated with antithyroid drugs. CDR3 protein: CASISGDTDTQYF. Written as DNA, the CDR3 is TGCGCCAGCATTAGCGGAGACACAGATACGCAGTATTTT.